The rows below give T cell receptor beta chains drawn from one sample of a study of cytomegalovirus exposure and HLA in healthy donors. Method: immunoSEQ multiplex PCR; TCRdb's copy keeps in-frame clones and lacks some. The sample records around 200,000 clones, around three quarters being singletons. Sequencing was done on a sample of PBMCs. The receptors were gathered from a woman in her 30s in good health and CMV-seropositive. Both conserved end residues are part of each CDR3. Fields, in order: V gene, J gene, clone size, D gene, CDR3 protein, CDR3 DNA. D genes are given only for firm matches. Part of the rows lack a size; the others show once, few, many or a class for expanded clones.

V gene: TRBV5-1; J gene: TRBJ2-7; clone size: .; D gene: .; CDR3 protein: CASSLPGGDEQYF; CDR3 DNA: TGCGCCAGCAGCTTGCCCGGAGGGGACGAGCAGTACTTC
V gene: TRBV28; J gene: TRBJ2-2; clone size: .; D gene: .; CDR3 protein: CASSLEARARNTGELFF; CDR3 DNA: TGTGCCAGCAGCCTAGAGGCAAGAGCGAGAAACACCGGGGAGCTGTTTTTT
V gene: TRBV30; J gene: TRBJ1-1; clone size: .; D gene: TRBD1; CDR3 protein: CAWGTGGFANTEAFF; CDR3 DNA: TGTGCCTGGGGGACAGGGGGCTTTGCGAACACTGAAGCTTTCTTT
V gene: TRBV2; J gene: TRBJ2-5; clone size: .; D gene: TRBD1; CDR3 protein: CASVQGSDRAQYF; CDR3 DNA: TGTGCCAGCGTACAGGGGTCGGACAGGGCCCAGTACTTC
V gene: TRBV10-1; J gene: TRBJ2-1; clone size: once; D gene: TRBD2; CDR3 protein: CASSEGLAGAGEQFF; CDR3 DNA: TGCGCCAGCAGTGAGGGACTAGCGGGAGCTGGGGAGCAGTTCTTC
V gene: TRBV2; J gene: TRBJ2-2; clone size: .; D gene: .; CDR3 protein: CASRQENTGELFF; CDR3 DNA: TGTGCCAGCAGGCAGGAGAACACCGGGGAGCTGTTTTTT
V gene: TRBV5-1; J gene: TRBJ2-1; clone size: .; D gene: TRBD1; CDR3 protein: CASSSLQGNEQFF; CDR3 DNA: TGCGCCAGCAGCAGCCTACAGGGGAATGAGCAGTTCTTC
V gene: TRBV4-3; J gene: TRBJ2-7; clone size: .; D gene: .; CDR3 protein: CASSRGQHHPYEQYF; CDR3 DNA: TGCGCCAGCAGCCGCGGACAGCACCATCCCTACGAGCAGTACTTC
V gene: TRBV5-1; J gene: TRBJ1-1; clone size: .; D gene: TRBD1; CDR3 protein: CASRPTGGGTEAFF; CDR3 DNA: TGCGCCAGCAGACCGACAGGGGGAGGCACTGAAGCTTTCTTT
V gene: TRBV6-1; J gene: TRBJ2-3; clone size: .; D gene: TRBD2; CDR3 protein: CASSVTSGSVNTQYF; CDR3 DNA: TGTGCCAGCAGCGTGACTAGCGGGAGTGTAAATACGCAGTATTTT
V gene: TRBV29-1; J gene: TRBJ1-5; clone size: .; D gene: .; CDR3 protein: CSVARDFNQPQHF; CDR3 DNA: TGCAGCGTCGCCCGGGATTTCAATCAGCCCCAGCATTTT